The sample holds one count of the clone carrying this TCR beta chain. This sample was taken from a study of blood T cell repertoires in COVID-19. Overall study context: Acute and convalescent COVID-19 samples came from the United States, Italy and Spain. The cDNA or gDNA used as material had been derived from T cells, B-cell-depleted T cells, or PBMCs.

In the study's own analysis: Estimation of nucleated cell counts was performed using reference gene primer amplification. TCRdb keeps only in-frame clones here, not all; method: immunoSEQ multiplex PCR. V and J calls and clone size are those listed in that table; D and trimming were worked out from the DNA. The sample yields 250,000 to 300,000 clones, around 90% seen once. Germline-derived CDR1 and CDR2 are LNHDA and SQIVND (reference sequence). This CDR3 contains 14 residues. V lost 8 bases to trimming and J lost 8 bases, with 21 bases between them. The genes are TRBV19 and TRBJ1-2; D may be TRBD1 (5 bases). The clonotype was recovered from a woman in her thirties or forties who had recovered from COVID-19. Source material: peripheral blood. CDR3: CASLPAQALGGYTF. The CDR3 DNA follows: TGTGCCAGTTTACCCGCACAGGCCCTAGGGGGCTACACCTTC.